The 13 T cell receptor beta chains below all came from one sample that was sequenced in a study of blood T cell repertoires in COVID-19 (dated by TCRdb to 2020 to 2022). Library method: the immunoSEQ multiplex PCR assay. TCRdb holds this immuneACCESS table with in-frame rearrangements only. Some clones are missing; in checked studies, unresolved V genes explain under half, and the rest has no known cause. This sample has some 400,000 clones in its table, and about 90% of those were observed once. The ten largest clones capture more than 9% of the sample. Sequencing used peripheral blood. These receptors came from a young woman with COVID-19, enrolled during active disease.

This chain links TRBV9 with TRBJ2-3; the D is unclear. The germline V gene has CDR1 SGDLS and CDR2 YYNGEE. Between the trimmed V and J ends, which lost 0 bases and 7 bases, there was a span of 21 bases. The CDR3 has 17 amino acids. CDR3 sequence: CASSVDPLAAAPNTQYF. The CDR3 nucleotides read TGTGCCAGCAGCGTAGATCCCTTAGCAGCCGCCCCCAATACGCAGTATTTT.

This sequence joins TRBV5-6 and TRBJ1-4; the match to TRBD1 covers 9 bases. Unmatched junction bases numbered 4, after V lost 3 bases and J lost 7 bases. The V gene's germline CDR1 is SGHDT and CDR2 YYEEEE. CDR3 size: 14 residues. The CDR3 bases are TGTGCCAGCAGCTCCAGGACAGGGGCTGAAAAACTGTTTTTT. Translation: CASSSRTGAEKLFF.

Concerning this clone: The sample holds other DNA sequences that translate to the same CDR3. The V gene is TRBV7-3, the J gene TRBJ2-2; TRBD1 is a possible D gene (5 bases). V was trimmed by 2 bases and J by 4 bases, leaving 8 bases between them. This CDR3 contains 14 residues. CDR1 and CDR2 (germline): SGHTA, FQGTGA. In DNA form, the CDR3 reads TGTGCCAGCAGCTTAGGTACAGGCACCGGGGAGCTGTTTTTT. Encoded protein: CASSLGTGTGELFF.

This clone was detected many times. This chain connects TRBV6-1 to TRBJ2-2, with 9 nucleotides matching TRBD2. Looked up from germline, CDR1 is MNHNS and CDR2 is SASEGT. V lost 4 bases, J lost 7 bases, and 10 bases stayed unmatched. This CDR3 spans 16 amino acids. CDR3: CASSAWREGPGGELFF. CDR3 DNA sequence: TGTGCCAGCAGTGCTTGGCGGGAGGGCCCTGGCGGGGAGCTGTTTTTT.

The chain joins TRBV7-2 to TRBJ2-1; 10 positions agree with TRBD2. The CDR3 consists of 14 residues. Germline values: CDR1 SGHTA, CDR2 FQGNSA. Trimming at V came to 5 bases and at J to 8 bases, leaving 6 bases not matched to a gene. The CDR3 protein is CASSPTSGIDEQFF. As DNA, the CDR3 is TGTGCCAGCAGCCCTACTAGCGGGATCGATGAGCAGTTCTTC.

The V and J genes are TRBV5-5 and TRBJ1-2; the D gene is possibly TRBD1 (5 bases). The germline V gene has CDR1 SGHKS and CDR2 YYEKEE (reference sequence). Trimming cost V 4 bases and J 2 bases, with 12 bases left between them. CDR3 length: 14 amino acids. The CDR3: CASSLTAGNYGYTF. The CDR3 nucleotides read TGTGCCAGCAGCCTCACAGCAGGGAACTATGGCTACACCTTC.

This clone was picked up a small number of times. This rearrangement joins TRBV5-1 to TRBJ2-2, with TRBD2 matching 10 bases. The J segment lost 4 bases and the V segment lost 3 bases, leaving 12 bases of the junction unmatched. The CDR3 runs to 18 residues. Germline CDR1 SGHRS, CDR2 YFSETQ. The CDR3 DNA follows: TGCGCCAGCAGCTCCCGACCATCTAGCGGGAGTACCACCGGGGAGCTGTTTTTT. It translates to CASSSRPSSGSTTGELFF.

V usage is TRBV9 and J usage is TRBJ2-5; 9 positions match TRBD1. Unmatched junction bases numbered 7, after V lost 0 bases and J lost 4 bases. The CDR3 has 16 amino acids. Per germline, CDR1 SGDLS and CDR2 YYNGEE. The CDR3 coding sequence is TGTGCCAGCAGCGTAGGAGTGACAGGGGGGTTAGAGACCCAGTACTTC. Translation gives CASSVGVTGGLETQYF.

This chain joins TRBV3-1 (or the pseudogene TRBV3-2) and TRBJ2-3, with D maybe TRBD2 (6 bases). This CDR3 spans 14 amino acids. The germline V gene has CDR1 LGHDT and CDR2 YNNKEL (reference sequence). V lost 1 base to trimming and J lost 3 bases, with 8 bases between them. CDR3 sequence reads: CASSQVTSTDTQYF. The CDR3 nucleotides are TGTGCCAGCAGCCAAGTGACTAGTACAGATACGCAGTATTTT.

This clone was picked up one time. V is TRBV30 and J is TRBJ2-7; 9 nucleotides agree with TRBD2. There are 14 residues in the CDR3. In germline, CDR1 is GTSNPN, CDR2 SVGIG (reference sequence). The trim removed 3 bases at V and 3 bases at J, leaving 6 bases unmatched. CDR3 amino acids: CAWSLSGRFYEQYF. CDR3 DNA sequence: TGTGCCTGGAGCCTCAGCGGGAGGTTCTACGAGCAGTACTTC.

The chain joins TRBV7-9 to TRBJ1-6, with TRBD1 as a possible D gene (6 bases). Per the germline V gene, CDR1 is SEHNR and CDR2 is FQNEAQ (reference sequence). V was pared by 3 bases and J by 9 bases, with 18 bases between. The CDR3 has 16 amino acids. CDR3 in amino acids: CASSLDRTVKGSPLHF. In nucleotides, the CDR3 is TGTGCCAGCAGCTTGGATCGGACAGTGAAGGGTTCACCCCTCCACTTT.

The chain combines TRBV7-9 with TRBJ2-7; 7 positions match TRBD1. V trimming: 5 bases; J trimming: 8 bases; junction bases outside the gene matches: 15. This CDR3 contains 15 residues. Germline-derived CDR1 and CDR2 are SEHNR and FQNEAQ (reference sequence). CDR3 DNA sequence: TGTGCCAGCAGCGGCCCCTACGGGACAGCTAAAAAGCAGTACTTC. This codes for CASSGPYGTAKKQYF.

The V call is TRBV11-3, the J call TRBJ2-3, with 15 bases fitting TRBD2. V lost 5 bases and J lost 0; bases outside the gene matches: 3. This CDR3 is 17 amino acids long. Germline V lookup: CDR1 SGHNT, CDR2 YENEEA. The CDR3 here is CASSLGLAGGSTDTQYF. The CDR3 bases are TGTGCCAGCAGCCTGGGACTAGCGGGAGGTAGCACAGATACGCAGTATTTT.